Sequencing of this T cell receptor beta chain was carried out in a study of T cells in Graves' hyperthyroidism and ophthalmopathy. Amplified TCR beta CDR3 regions derived from RNA transcripts. With the HTBI primer set, the TCR CDR3 went through a first round of RT-PCR. TCRdb reprocessed the multiplex PCR reads via MiXCR and lists one record per CDR3 protein. The sample includes some 210,000 distinct CDR3 sequences, roughly 17% of them seen just once. This clonotype was observed at least ten times. Trimming shortened V by 3 bases and J by 9 bases, and 15 bases separated the two germline ends. CDR1 and CDR2 from the germline V gene are MNHNS and SASEGT. CDR3 length: 14 residues.

This clonotype was obtained from a man aged 50 to 59 with Graves' hyperthyroidism. The specimen sequenced was blood. This rearrangement joins TRBV6-1 to TRBJ2-4; D is perhaps TRBD2 (5 bases). CDR3 DNA sequence: TGTGCCAGCAGTGAGCACCTGGGAAGCGGCATTCAGTACTTC. Protein: CASSEHLGSGIQYF.